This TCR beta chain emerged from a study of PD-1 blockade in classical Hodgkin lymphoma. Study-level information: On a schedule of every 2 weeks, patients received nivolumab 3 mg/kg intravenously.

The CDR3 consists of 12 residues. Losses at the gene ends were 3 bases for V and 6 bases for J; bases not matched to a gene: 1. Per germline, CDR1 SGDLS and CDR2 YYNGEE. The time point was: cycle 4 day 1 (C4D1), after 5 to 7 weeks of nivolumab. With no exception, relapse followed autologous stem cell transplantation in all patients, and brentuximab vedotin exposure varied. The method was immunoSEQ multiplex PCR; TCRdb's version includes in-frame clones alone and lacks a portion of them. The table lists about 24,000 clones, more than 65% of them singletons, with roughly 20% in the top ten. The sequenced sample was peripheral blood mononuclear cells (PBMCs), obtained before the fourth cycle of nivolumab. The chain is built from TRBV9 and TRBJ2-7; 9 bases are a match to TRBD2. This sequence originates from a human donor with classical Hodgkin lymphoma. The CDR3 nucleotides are TGTGCCAGCAGCGCGACTAGCGGCGAGCAGTACTTC. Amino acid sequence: CASSATSGEQYF.